The clone carrying this T cell receptor beta chain was seen at least ten times. The CDR3 consists of 16 residues. Trimming stripped 4 bases from V and 2 bases from J, with 17 bases between. CDR1 and CDR2 from the germline V gene are SEHNR and FQNEAQ (reference sequence). This sample was taken from a study of T cell repertoires in cytomegalovirus infection. MiXCR was run by TCRdb on the reads, yielding one entry per CDR3 protein. The sample yields about 230,000 distinct CDR3 sequences, roughly 23% seen once. The source of this sequence is a human donor in good health (CMV status not recorded). Some clones in this sample may be carry-over from other donors' samples. The specimen was CD8+ T cells from PBMCs. The chain recombines TRBV7-9 with TRBJ1-2; possibly TRBD1 for D (6 bases). This chain's CDR3 is CASSSGVSEPNYGYTF. The CDR3 region has the DNA TGTGCCAGCAGCTCAGGGGTCAGTGAACCGAACTATGGCTACACCTTC.